This TCR beta chain was recorded in a study of blood T cells in healthy people across ages. Points from the study as a whole: While age rose, TCR beta diversity per million T cells dropped in a roughly linear way. Both higher diversity and more naive CD4+ cells marked long-lived donors when set against aged donors. Because donor CMV status was unknown, expanded clonotype changes were possibly confounded.

A sample-barcoded 5' primer and a J-beta primer mix were used in a second PCR of roughly 7 to 11 cycles. Each CDR3 protein is one row after TCRdb ran MiXCR on the 5' RACE reads. Counted here are some 1.5 million distinct CDR3 sequences, under 30% occurring once; the ten biggest clones make up around 7.7%. The CDR3 has 15 residues. Per the germline V gene, CDR1 is SEHNR and CDR2 is FQNEAQ (reference sequence). For this clonotype: As yet, its antigen is unknown. This sequence may be a read error, since a much larger clone differs from it by one base.

Investigators took around 10 milliliters of peripheral blood from every donor. The sample taken for sequencing was blood. This chain links TRBV7-9 with TRBJ2-5; TRBD1 is a possible D gene (5 bases). The clonotype comes from a young woman in good health. DNA for the CDR3: TGTGTCAGCAGCGCAACAGGAAACGTCGGGGAGACCCAGTACTTC. It specifies CVSSATGNVGETQYF.